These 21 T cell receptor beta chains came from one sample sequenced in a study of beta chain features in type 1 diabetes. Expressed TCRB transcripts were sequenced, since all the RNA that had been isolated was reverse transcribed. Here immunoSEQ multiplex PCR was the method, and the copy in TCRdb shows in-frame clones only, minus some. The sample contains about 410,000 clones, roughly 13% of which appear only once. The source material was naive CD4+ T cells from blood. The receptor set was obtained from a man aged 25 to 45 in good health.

CDR3 region: CASSPVFGPYNEQFF. CDR3 sequence (DNA): TGTGCCAGCTCACCTGTGTTCGGGCCCTACAATGAGCAGTTCTTC. The genes are TRBV18 and TRBJ2-1; D unclear. Germline V lookup: CDR1 KGHSH, CDR2 LQKENI. This CDR3 contains 15 residues. Trimming shortened V by 3 bases and J by 2 bases, and 11 bases separated the two germline ends.

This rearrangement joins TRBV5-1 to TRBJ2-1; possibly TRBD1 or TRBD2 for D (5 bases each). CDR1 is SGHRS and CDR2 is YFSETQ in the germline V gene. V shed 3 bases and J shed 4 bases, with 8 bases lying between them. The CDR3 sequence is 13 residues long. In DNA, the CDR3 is TGCGCCAGCAGCTGGGACGGATACAATGAGCAGTTCTTC. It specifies CASSWDGYNEQFF.

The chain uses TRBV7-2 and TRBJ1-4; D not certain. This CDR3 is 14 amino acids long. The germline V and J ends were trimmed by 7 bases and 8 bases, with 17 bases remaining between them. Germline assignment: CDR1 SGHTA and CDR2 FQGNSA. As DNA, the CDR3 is TGTGCCAGCACATTATCCAGTAGTCAAGAAAAACTGTTTTTT. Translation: CASTLSSSQEKLFF.

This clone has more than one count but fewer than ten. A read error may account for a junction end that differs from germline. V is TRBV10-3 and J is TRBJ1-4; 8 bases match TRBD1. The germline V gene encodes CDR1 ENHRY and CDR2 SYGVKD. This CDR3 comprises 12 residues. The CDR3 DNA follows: TGTGCCATCAGTGAAGCGTGGGACAGGAGGATTTTT. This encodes CAISEAWDRRIF.

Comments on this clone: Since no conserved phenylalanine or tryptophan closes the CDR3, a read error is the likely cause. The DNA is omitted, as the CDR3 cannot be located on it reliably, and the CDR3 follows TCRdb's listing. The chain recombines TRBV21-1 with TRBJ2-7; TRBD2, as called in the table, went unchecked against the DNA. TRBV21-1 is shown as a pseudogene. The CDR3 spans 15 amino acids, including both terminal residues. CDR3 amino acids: CASSKGRGTNAFSRC.

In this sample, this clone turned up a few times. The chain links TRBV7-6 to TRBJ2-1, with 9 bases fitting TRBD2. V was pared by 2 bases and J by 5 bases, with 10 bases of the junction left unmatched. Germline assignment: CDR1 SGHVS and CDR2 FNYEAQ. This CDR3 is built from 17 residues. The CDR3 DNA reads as TGTGCCAGCAGCTTAAATCCGGGACTAGCCGTAAACAATGAGCAGTTCTTC. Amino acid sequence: CASSLNPGLAVNNEQFF.

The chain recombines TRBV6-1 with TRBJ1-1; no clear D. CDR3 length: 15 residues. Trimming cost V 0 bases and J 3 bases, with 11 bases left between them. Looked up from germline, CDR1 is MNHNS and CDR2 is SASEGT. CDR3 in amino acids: CASSEASLAYTEAFF. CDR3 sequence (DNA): TGTGCCAGCAGTGAAGCAAGCCTAGCCTACACTGAAGCTTTCTTT.

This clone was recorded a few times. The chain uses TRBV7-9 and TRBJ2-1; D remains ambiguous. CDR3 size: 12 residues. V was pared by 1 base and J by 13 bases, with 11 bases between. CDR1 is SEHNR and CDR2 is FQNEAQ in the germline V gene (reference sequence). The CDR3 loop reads CASSLVYGPQFF. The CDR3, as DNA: TGTGCCAGCAGCTTAGTTTACGGCCCTCAGTTCTTC.

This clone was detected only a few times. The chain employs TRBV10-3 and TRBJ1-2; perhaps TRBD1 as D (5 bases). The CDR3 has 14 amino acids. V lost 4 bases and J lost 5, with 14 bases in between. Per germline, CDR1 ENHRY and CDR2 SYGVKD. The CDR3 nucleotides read TGTGCCATCAGTGGGGACCACCCACCATATGGCTACACCTTC. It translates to CAISGDHPPYGYTF.

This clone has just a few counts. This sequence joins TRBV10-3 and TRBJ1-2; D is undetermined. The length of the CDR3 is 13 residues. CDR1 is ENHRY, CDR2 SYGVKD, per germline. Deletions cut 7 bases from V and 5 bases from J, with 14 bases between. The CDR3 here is CAIKEGIFYGYTF. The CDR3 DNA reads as TGTGCCATCAAGGAGGGAATTTTTTATGGCTACACCTTC.

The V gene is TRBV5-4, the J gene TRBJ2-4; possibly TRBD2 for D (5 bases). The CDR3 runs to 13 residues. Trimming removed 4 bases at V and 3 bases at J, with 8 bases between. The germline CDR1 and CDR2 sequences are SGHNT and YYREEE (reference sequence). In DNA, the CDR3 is TGTGCCAGCAGCCCCCGGGACAAAAACATTCAGTACTTC. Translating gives CASSPRDKNIQYF.

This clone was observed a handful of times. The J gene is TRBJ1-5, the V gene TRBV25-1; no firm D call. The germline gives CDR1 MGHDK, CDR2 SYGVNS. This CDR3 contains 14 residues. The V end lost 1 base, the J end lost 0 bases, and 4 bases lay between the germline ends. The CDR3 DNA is TGTGCCAGCAGTGAATTCTATAGCAATCAGCCCCAGCATTTT. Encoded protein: CASSEFYSNQPQHF. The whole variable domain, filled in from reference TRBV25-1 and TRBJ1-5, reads EADIYQTPRYLVIGTGKKITLECSQTMGHDKMYWYQQDPGMELHLIHYSYGVNSTEKGDLSSESTVSRIRTEHFPLTLESARPSHTSQYLCASSEFYSNQPQHFGDGTRLSIL.

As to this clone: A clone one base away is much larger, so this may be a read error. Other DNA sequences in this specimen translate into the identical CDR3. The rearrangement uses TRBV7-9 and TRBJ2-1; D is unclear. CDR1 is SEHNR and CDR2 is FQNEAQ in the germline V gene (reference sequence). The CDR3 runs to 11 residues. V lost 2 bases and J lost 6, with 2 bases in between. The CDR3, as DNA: TGTGCCAGCAGCTTAACCAATGAGCAGTTCTTC. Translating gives CASSLTNEQFF.

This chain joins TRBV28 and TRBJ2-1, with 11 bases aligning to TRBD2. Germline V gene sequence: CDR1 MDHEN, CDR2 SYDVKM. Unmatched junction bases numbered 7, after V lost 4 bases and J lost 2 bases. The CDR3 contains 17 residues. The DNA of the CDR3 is TGTGCCAGCAGTTCCCCCGTGACTAGCGGGACCTACAATGAGCAGTTCTTC. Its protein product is CASSSPVTSGTYNEQFF.

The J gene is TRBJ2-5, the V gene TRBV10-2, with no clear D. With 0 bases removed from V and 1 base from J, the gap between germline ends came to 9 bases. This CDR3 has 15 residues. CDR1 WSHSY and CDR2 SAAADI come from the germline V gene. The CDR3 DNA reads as TGCGCCAGCAGTGAGTCCGGATCGTTCCAAGAGACCCAGTACTTC. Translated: CASSESGSFQETQYF.

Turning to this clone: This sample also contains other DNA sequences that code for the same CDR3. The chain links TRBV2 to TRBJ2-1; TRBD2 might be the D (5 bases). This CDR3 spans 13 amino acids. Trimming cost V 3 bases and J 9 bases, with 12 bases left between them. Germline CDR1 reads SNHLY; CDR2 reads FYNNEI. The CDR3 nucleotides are TGTGCCAGCAGTGAGGGTCTAGCTGGTGAGCAGTTCTTC. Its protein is CASSEGLAGEQFF.

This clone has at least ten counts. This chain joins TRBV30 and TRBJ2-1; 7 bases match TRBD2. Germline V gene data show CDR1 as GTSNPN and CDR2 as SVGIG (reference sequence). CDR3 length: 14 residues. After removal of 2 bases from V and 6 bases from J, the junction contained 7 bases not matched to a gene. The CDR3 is CAWSPGGTTNEQFF. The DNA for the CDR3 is TGTGCCTGGAGTCCCGGAGGGACTACCAATGAGCAGTTCTTC.

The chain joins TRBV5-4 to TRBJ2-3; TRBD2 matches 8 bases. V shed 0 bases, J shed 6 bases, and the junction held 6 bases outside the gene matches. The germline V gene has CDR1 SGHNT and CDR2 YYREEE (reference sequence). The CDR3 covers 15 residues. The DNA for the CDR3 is TGTGCCAGCAGCTTGGCTGTTAGCGGGGTTGATACGCAGTATTTT. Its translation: CASSLAVSGVDTQYF.

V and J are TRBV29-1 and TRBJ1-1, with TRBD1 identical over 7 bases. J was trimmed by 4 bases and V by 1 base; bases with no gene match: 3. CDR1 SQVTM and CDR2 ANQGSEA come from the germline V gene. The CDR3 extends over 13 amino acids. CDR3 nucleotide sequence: TGCAGCGTTGAAGCAGGGGGATCCACTGAAGCTTTCTTT. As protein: CSVEAGGSTEAFF.

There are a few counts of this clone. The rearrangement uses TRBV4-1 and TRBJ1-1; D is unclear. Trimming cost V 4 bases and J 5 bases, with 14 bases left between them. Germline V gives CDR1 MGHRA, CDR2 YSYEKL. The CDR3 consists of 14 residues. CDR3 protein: CASSRSKGLTEAFF. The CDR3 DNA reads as TGCGCCAGCAGCCGATCTAAGGGTCTTACTGAAGCTTTCTTT.

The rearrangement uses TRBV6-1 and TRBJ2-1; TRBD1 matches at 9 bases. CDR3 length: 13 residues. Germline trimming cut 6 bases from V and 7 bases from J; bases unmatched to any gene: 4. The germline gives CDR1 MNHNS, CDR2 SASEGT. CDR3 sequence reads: CASRAGTGNEQFF. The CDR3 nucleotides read TGTGCCAGCAGAGCCGGGACAGGGAATGAGCAGTTCTTC.